These 4 T cell receptor beta chains came from one sample sequenced in a study of T cells of healthy individuals. A single record per CDR3 protein comes from TCRdb applying MiXCR to the 5' RACE reads. The sample lists tens of thousands of distinct CDR3 sequences; about a sixth were seen once. The receptors originated from a human donor in good health.

This clonotype was found many times. In DNA form, the CDR3 reads TGTGCCAGCAGCTTATGGGGCCAGCTTAATGAAAAACTGTTTTTT. It codes for CASSLWGQLNEKLFF. The chain employs TRBV7-9 and TRBJ1-4; tentatively, D is TRBD1 (5 bases). This CDR3 comprises 15 residues. Trimming cost V 2 bases and J 4 bases, with 11 bases left between them. Germline-derived CDR1 and CDR2 are SEHNR and FQNEAQ (reference sequence).

This clonotype was counted at least ten times. The chain has TRBV4-1 and TRBJ1-6, with TRBD1 matching over 8 bases. The CDR3 is 16 residues long. From germline, CDR1 is MGHRA and CDR2 YSYEKL. After removal of 0 bases from V and 10 bases from J, the junction contained 8 bases not matched to a gene. The CDR3 is CASSQDPGQGNSPLHF. Here the CDR3 DNA reads TGCGCCAGCAGCCAAGATCCCGGACAGGGCAACTCACCCCTCCACTTT.

This clonotype showed up many times. The chain combines TRBV6-2 or TRBV6-3 with TRBJ2-5, with D perhaps TRBD1 or TRBD2 (6 bases each). This CDR3 has 16 residues. Germline V gives CDR1 MNHEY, CDR2 SVGEGT. Trimming took 6 bases from V and 5 from J, leaving 22 bases between them. The CDR3 coding sequence is TGTGCCAGCAGCCCCTCTCGGGGGCTGTCTGATGAGACCCAGTACTTC. Amino acid sequence: CASSPSRGLSDETQYF.

Ten or more counts support this clonotype. This chain uses TRBV9 with TRBJ2-1, with 7 bases aligning to TRBD2. The CDR3 loop spans 16 amino acids. The trim removed 0 bases at V and 0 bases at J, leaving 3 bases unmatched. Germline lookup yields CDR1 SGDLS and CDR2 YYNGEE. The CDR3 nucleotides read TGTGCCAGCAGCGTAGAAGGCGGGGGCTCCTACAATGAGCAGTTCTTC. It translates to CASSVEGGGSYNEQFF.